What follows describes a single T cell receptor beta chain. Its specificity is unknown. CDR1 is LNHNV, CDR2 YYDKDF, per germline (reference sequence). The CDR3 runs to 14 residues. V shed 3 bases and J shed 4 bases, with 12 bases lying between them. The sample is drawn from a study of cytomegalovirus exposure and HLA in healthy donors. Use of 60 Vbeta and 13 Jbeta primers characterized the PCR. The assay was immunoSEQ multiplex PCR, and TCRdb's table has in-frame clones only and misses some. The repertoire holds some 150,000 clones, approximately 80% seen once, with approximately 6.1% in the top ten. Study-wide results and limits: In a later analysis, productive TCRs from donors in an Asian-associated ancestry cluster reportedly carried fewer N-insertions than the cohort mean.

The sample taken for sequencing was PBMCs. V gene TRBV15 combines with J gene TRBJ1-2; tentative D call: TRBD1 (5 bases). The receptor was derived from a man between 25 and 39 years old in good health and CMV-seropositive. DNA for the CDR3: TGTGCCACCAGCAGGGGAGGGGTTGGCTATGGCTACACCTTC. This gives the protein CATSRGGVGYGYTF. Full variable domain (outside the CDR3, taken from reference TRBV15 and TRBJ1-2): DAMVIQNPRYQVTQFGKPVTLSCSQTLNHNVMYWYQQKSSQAPKLLFHYYDKDFNNEADTPDNFQSRRPNTSFCFLDIRSPGLGDTAMYLCATSRGGVGYGYTFGSGTRLTVV.